A selection of T cell receptor beta chains follows, all from one sample in a study of blood T cell repertoires in COVID-19. Sequencing was performed with immunoSEQ multiplex PCR; in TCRdb, only in-frame clones are kept and a portion is missing. The sample has about 400,000 clones; about 83% are singletons. Sequencing input: PBMCs or T cells enriched from blood (not recorded which). Source of these receptors: a woman aged 45-59 years who had recovered from COVID-19. Each CDR3 is given with its conserved first and last residue. The order of the fields is D gene, V gene, clone size, J gene, CDR3 protein, CDR3 DNA. The D gene is left open where the match is weak. Clone size is shown for a subset of rows, as once, few, many or a class of expanded clone.

TRBD1	TRBV6-5	NA	TRBJ1-5	CASSYWPTGGTQHF	TGTGCCAGCAGTTACTGGCCAACAGGGGGGACCCAGCATTTT
NA	TRBV30	NA	TRBJ1-2	CAWSPGLGGYTF	TGTGCCTGGAGTCCCGGGTTAGGCGGCTACACCTTC
NA	TRBV30	NA	TRBJ1-1	CAWSSPRVRNTEAFF	TGTGCCTGGAGTTCCCCCCGGGTCAGAAATACTGAAGCTTTCTTT
NA	TRBV28	NA	TRBJ1-1	CASSFIERGNTEAFF	TGTGCCAGCAGTTTTATTGAGCGTGGGAACACTGAAGCTTTCTTT
NA	TRBV18	NA	TRBJ1-1	CASSPAGTGMTEAFF	TGTGCCAGCTCACCGGCCGGAACCGGGATGACTGAAGCTTTCTTT
NA	TRBV5-5	NA	TRBJ1-5	CASSLGEAHSNQPQHF	TGTGCCAGCAGCTTGGGGGAGGCTCATAGCAATCAGCCCCAGCATTTT
NA	TRBV6-5	NA	TRBJ1-2	CASTTGGQYGYTF	TGTGCCAGCACCACGGGCGGACAGTACGGCTACACCTTC
NA	TRBV28	NA	TRBJ1-6	CASSPLSGSFSPLHF	TGTGCCAGCAGCCCCCTTTCCGGGTCTTTTTCACCCCTCCACTTT
NA	TRBV5-1	NA	TRBJ2-2	CASSLGQGGTGELFF	TGCGCCAGCAGCTTGGGTCAGGGTGGCACCGGGGAGCTGTTTTTT
TRBD2	TRBV4-1	NA	TRBJ2-7	CASSQDDTRGDEQYF	TGCGCCAGCAGCCAAGACGATACGCGGGGGGACGAGCAGTACTTC
TRBD1	TRBV7-8	NA	TRBJ1-1	CASSLERTGGSTEAFF	TGTGCCAGCAGCTTAGAACGGACAGGGGGGTCCACTGAAGCTTTCTTT
NA	TRBV7-8	few	TRBJ2-7	CASSLLEVGEQYF	TGTGCCAGCAGCTTATTGGAGGTTGGCGAGCAGTACTTC
TRBD1	TRBV9	NA	TRBJ2-2	CASSKQGAIGPGELFF	TGTGCCAGCAGCAAACAGGGGGCTATCGGGCCCGGGGAGCTGTTTTTT
TRBD2	TRBV13	NA	TRBJ2-2	CASSSSGGYLGELFF	TGTGCCAGCAGCTCTAGCGGGGGTTACCTCGGGGAGCTGTTTTTT
NA	TRBV5-4	NA	TRBJ1-2	CASSLAGILRGLAVGYTF	TGTGCCAGCAGCTTGGCGGGTATCCTTAGAGGGCTTGCGGTTGGCTACACCTTC
NA	TRBV30	NA	TRBJ1-2	CAWSVLGGYGYTF	TGTGCCTGGAGTGTCCTGGGAGGCTATGGCTACACCTTC
NA	TRBV5-1	NA	TRBJ2-2	CASSLGLTAPLRELFF	TGCGCCAGCAGCTTGGGGTTGACTGCCCCTCTGAGGGAGCTGTTTTTT
NA	TRBV6-1	NA	TRBJ1-5	CASSEQGGFNQPQHF	TGTGCCAGCAGTGAACAGGGCGGCTTCAATCAGCCCCAGCATTTT
NA	TRBV5-4	NA	TRBJ1-1	CASSLARANTEAFF	TGTGCCAGCAGCTTGGCCAGGGCGAACACTGAAGCTTTCTTT
NA	TRBV28	once	TRBJ1-6	CASSVTGRSYNSPLHF	TGTGCCAGCAGCGTAACAGGACGCTCCTATAATTCACCCCTCCACTTT
TRBD1	TRBV18	NA	TRBJ2-2	CASSLNRGDGELFF	TGTGCCAGCTCCCTAAACAGGGGCGACGGGGAGCTGTTTTTT
NA	TRBV2	NA	TRBJ1-4	CASSVRPGANEKLFF	TGTGCCAGCAGTGTTCGGCCAGGGGCAAATGAAAAACTGTTTTTT
NA	TRBV6-2/TRBV6-3	once	TRBJ1-4	CASSYPRDQVFF	TGTGCCAGCAGTTACCCCCGCGACCAGGTGTTTTTT
TRBD1	TRBV2	NA	TRBJ1-4	CASSQQGAVEKLFF	TGTGCCAGCAGTCAACAGGGGGCGGTTGAAAAACTGTTTTTT
TRBD1	TRBV18	NA	TRBJ1-1	CASSPGTALNTEAFF	TGTGCCAGCTCACCGGGGACAGCGTTGAACACTGAAGCTTTCTTT